The 32 T cell receptor beta chains below were found in one sample sequenced in a study of cytomegalovirus exposure and HLA in healthy donors. This PCR relied on a set of 60 Vbeta primers and 13 Jbeta primers. Measured with immunoSEQ multiplex PCR; TCRdb has only the in-frame clones, and not every one. The listing contains about 210,000 clones. Sequences were obtained from PBMCs. The receptors originated from a woman aged 25 to 45 in good health and CMV-seropositive.

The chain joins TRBV28 to TRBJ2-7, with unresolved D. V was trimmed by 3 bases and J by 0 bases, leaving 9 bases between them. The length of the CDR3 is 14 residues. Germline CDR1 MDHEN, CDR2 SYDVKM. The CDR3 loop reads CASSFVRISYEQYF. DNA of the CDR3: TGTGCCAGCAGTTTCGTCAGGATCTCCTACGAGCAGTACTTC.

This chain uses TRBV4-1 with TRBJ2-1; D perhaps matches TRBD2 (7 bases). The CDR3 is made up of 15 amino acids. Germline V gene data show CDR1 as MGHRA and CDR2 as YSYEKL. Trimming pared 1 base from V and 3 bases from J, leaving 10 bases between. The CDR3 DNA is TGCGCCAGCAGCCAAGTGGGGGGGCTCTACAATGAGCAGTTCTTC. As protein: CASSQVGGLYNEQFF.

V is TRBV5-4 and J is TRBJ2-7; D may be TRBD1 (5 bases). The CDR3 consists of 14 residues. CDR1 is SGHNT and CDR2 is YYREEE in the germline V gene (reference sequence). The V and J ends lost 2 bases and 0 bases respectively, with 9 bases between them. In DNA, the CDR3 is TGTGCCAGCAGCTTTTTAACAGGCTCCTACGAGCAGTACTTC. This sequence encodes CASSFLTGSYEQYF.

CDR3 nucleotides: TGTGCCAGCAGTTTAGAAGGGTACGGGAAGCAACTAATGAGGAAACTGTTTTTT. Amino acids: CASSLEGYGKQLMRKLFF. This sequence joins TRBV5-4 and TRBJ1-4; D remains unclear. The CDR3 extends over 18 amino acids. Germline V lookup: CDR1 SGHNT, CDR2 YYREEE (reference sequence). The ends were cut back, 5 bases at V and 11 bases at J, with 31 bases in the middle.

This sequence joins TRBV10-3 and TRBJ1-1; D is unresolved. Per the germline V gene, CDR1 is ENHRY and CDR2 is SYGVKD. CDR3 length equals 13 residues. Trimming shortened V by 3 bases and J by 3 bases, and 8 bases separated the two germline ends. CDR3 sequence: CAISDSADTEAFF. The CDR3 region has the DNA TGTGCCATCAGTGACTCGGCGGACACTGAAGCTTTCTTT.

The chain's CDR3 is CASSRGTLRQSYEQYF. DNA for the CDR3: TGTGCCAGCAGCCGGGGGACATTGCGTCAATCCTACGAGCAGTACTTC. The chain joins TRBV4-2 to TRBJ2-7; D may be TRBD1 (6 bases). From germline, CDR1 is LGHNA and CDR2 YNFKEQ. CDR3 size: 16 residues. V lost 4 bases and J 1 base, leaving 17 bases between the germline ends.

V and J are TRBV27 and TRBJ2-6; perhaps TRBD2 as D (7 bases). Germline values: CDR1 MNHEY, CDR2 SMNVEV (reference sequence). The CDR3 is 16 amino acids. The V end was cut by 6 bases, the J end by 2 bases, with 14 bases between. The CDR3 DNA follows: TGTGCCAGCAGCCAAGGGGGAGGGACTGGGGCCAACGTCCTGACTTTC. Translated: CASSQGGGTGANVLTF.

The J gene is TRBJ2-7, the V gene TRBV5-5; perhaps TRBD2 as D (6 bases). From germline, CDR1 is SGHKS and CDR2 YYEKEE (reference sequence). V was trimmed by 6 bases and J by 3 bases, leaving 16 bases between them. The CDR3 is 14 amino acids. This CDR3 reads CASNPSAGYYEQYF. The CDR3 DNA sequence: TGTGCCAGCAACCCCAGCGCGGGGTACTACGAGCAGTACTTC.

V is TRBV18 and J is TRBJ2-5, with D maybe TRBD1 (5 bases). CDR3 length: 14 residues. Germline-derived CDR1 and CDR2 are KGHSH and LQKENI. Trimming removed 3 bases from V and 2 bases from J, with 10 bases in between. This CDR3 is CASSPVQEQETQYF. CDR3 nucleotides: TGTGCCAGCTCACCGGTACAGGAGCAAGAGACCCAGTACTTC.

The chain uses TRBV25-1 and TRBJ2-7, with D maybe TRBD1 (6 bases). V dropped 4 bases and J dropped 4 bases, with 8 bases sitting between them. Germline-derived CDR1 and CDR2 are MGHDK and SYGVNS. The CDR3 consists of 12 residues. The CDR3 DNA reads TGTGCCAGCAGTGGGGGGCCATACGAGCAGTACTTC. It translates to CASSGGPYEQYF.

This rearrangement joins TRBV27 to TRBJ1-5, with TRBD1 matching over 10 bases. Unmatched junction bases numbered 12, after V lost 6 bases and J lost 1 base. The germline gives CDR1 MNHEY, CDR2 SMNVEV (reference sequence). This CDR3 has 18 residues. CDR3 amino acids: CASRSLTGGTVSNQPQHF. The CDR3 bases are TGTGCCAGCAGATCTCTGACAGGGGGCACCGTGAGCAATCAGCCCCAGCATTTT.

This chain uses TRBV18 with TRBJ2-5; TRBD2 might be the D (6 bases). The CDR3 extends over 17 amino acids. CDR1 and CDR2 (germline): KGHSH, LQKENI. V lost 3 bases and J lost 2, with 19 bases in between. The CDR3 sequence is CASSPRGGVTLQETQYF. The CDR3, as DNA: TGTGCCAGCTCACCCCGCGGAGGGGTTACGCTGCAAGAGACCCAGTACTTC.

The chain has TRBV28 and TRBJ2-5; 7 nucleotides align to TRBD1. Per germline, CDR1 MDHEN and CDR2 SYDVKM. V dropped 3 bases and J dropped 4; count of bases not matched to a gene: 5. The CDR3 has 14 residues. In DNA form, the CDR3 reads TGTGCCAGCAGTTTGGGACAGTTGCCAGAGACCCAGTACTTC. This translates into CASSLGQLPETQYF.

The chain combines TRBV5-1 with TRBJ2-5, with D possibly TRBD1 on 6 matching bases. Germline CDR1 is SGHRS and CDR2 is YFSETQ. The CDR3 extends over 16 amino acids. Trimming took 0 bases from V and 1 from J, leaving 13 bases between them. DNA for the CDR3: TGCGCCAGCAGCTTGGGGACGAGGGGGATCCAAGAGACCCAGTACTTC. Protein product: CASSLGTRGIQETQYF.

The chain employs TRBV27 and TRBJ1-2; 8 positions match TRBD1. This CDR3 spans 16 amino acids. Germline values: CDR1 MNHEY, CDR2 SMNVEV (reference sequence). The V gene end was trimmed by 4 bases and the J gene end by 4 bases; junction bases not matched to a gene: 11. This CDR3 is CASSSRTGKAGYGYTF. The CDR3 DNA reads as TGTGCCAGCAGTTCGCGGACAGGGAAGGCGGGCTATGGCTACACCTTC.

The chain is built from TRBV9 and TRBJ2-3; D may be TRBD1 (8 bases). CDR3 length: 15 residues. Germline CDR1 and CDR2: SGDLS and YYNGEE. The V gene lost 3 bases and the J gene lost 6 bases, with 17 bases spanning the gap. CDR3 bases: TGTGCCAGCAGCGGTCACAGGGGGGGGCCGGATACGCAGTATTTT. Its translation is CASSGHRGGPDTQYF.

This chain uses TRBV4-1 with TRBJ2-3; TRBD1 matches at 8 bases. The trim removed 4 bases at V and 2 bases at J, leaving 8 bases unmatched. The CDR3 runs to 16 residues. Germline-derived CDR1 and CDR2 are MGHRA and YSYEKL. The CDR3 spells CASSPRTGTTTDTQYF. The CDR3 DNA follows: TGCGCCAGCAGCCCCCGGACAGGGACGACCACAGATACGCAGTATTTT.

V is TRBV4-1 and J is TRBJ1-4, with 12 bases that match TRBD1. V trimming: 3 bases; J trimming: 8 bases; junction bases outside the gene matches: 1. This CDR3 spans 14 amino acids. Per the germline V gene, CDR1 is MGHRA and CDR2 is YSYEKL. The CDR3, as DNA: TGCGCCAGCAGCCACGGGACAGGGGGCGAAAAACTGTTTTTT. This sequence encodes CASSHGTGGEKLFF.

This chain joins TRBV7-2 and TRBJ2-2; weak D call: TRBD1 (5 bases). The germline V and J ends were trimmed by 5 bases and 8 bases, with 9 bases remaining between them. The CDR3 is 12 residues long. Germline V lookup: CDR1 SGHTA, CDR2 FQGNSA. CDR3: CASSHPGGELFF. The CDR3 region has the DNA TGTGCCAGCAGCCACCCAGGGGGGGAGCTGTTTTTT.

The chain carries TRBV2 and TRBJ2-6; TRBD1 agrees at 10 bases. The CDR3 sequence is 18 residues long. V was clipped by 6 bases and J by 0 bases; unmatched bases: 8. Per germline, CDR1 SNHLY and CDR2 FYNNEI. The CDR3 DNA sequence: TGTGCCAGCAGCCCTCGGACAGGGGGTGTCTCTGGGGCCAACGTCCTGACTTTC. It specifies CASSPRTGGVSGANVLTF.

The genes are TRBV29-1 and TRBJ2-5; 12 nucleotides align to TRBD2. CDR1 SQVTM and CDR2 ANQGSEA come from the germline V gene. J lost 7 bases, V lost 2 bases, and 8 bases had no gene match. This CDR3 contains 15 residues. This chain's CDR3 is CSVEIGTSGRGTQYF. CDR3 DNA: TGCAGCGTTGAAATTGGGACTAGCGGGCGGGGGACCCAGTACTTC.

This chain links TRBV7-9 with TRBJ2-5; tentatively, D is TRBD1 (5 bases). The germline V and J ends were trimmed by 5 bases and 4 bases, with 29 bases remaining between them. This CDR3 is built from 19 residues. Germline V CDR1 and CDR2: SEHNR, FQNEAQ (reference sequence). The CDR3 sequence: CASSPLRATSGALGETQYF. The CDR3 DNA sequence: TGTGCCAGCAGCCCACTCCGGGCCACGTCTGGGGCGTTGGGAGAGACCCAGTACTTC.

DNA of the CDR3: TGTGCCAGCAGCGTAGCGACAGGGGGCATGAACACTGAAGCTTTCTTT. The encoded protein is CASSVATGGMNTEAFF. The rearrangement joins TRBV9 to TRBJ1-1, with 10 bases lining up with TRBD1. Trimming cost V 0 bases and J 0 bases; bases outside gene matches: 2. CDR1 and CDR2 from the germline V gene are SGDLS and YYNGEE. The CDR3 consists of 16 residues.

The chain has TRBV7-9 and TRBJ2-3; 12 bases map to TRBD1. CDR1 is SEHNR, CDR2 FQNEAQ, per germline (reference sequence). V was clipped by 5 bases and J by 4 bases; unmatched bases: 7. The CDR3 is made up of 16 amino acids. The CDR3: CASSRRGQGASDTQYF. Here the CDR3 DNA reads TGTGCCAGCAGCCGCAGGGGACAGGGGGCTTCAGATACGCAGTATTTT.

V is TRBV6-5 and J is TRBJ1-5, with D possibly TRBD1 on 6 matching bases. The CDR3 totals 14 residues. CDR1 and CDR2 from the germline V gene are MNHEY and SVGAGI. The V end lost 5 bases, the J end lost 4 bases, and 12 bases lay between the germline ends. DNA for the CDR3: TGTGCCAGCAGTCGCGACAGGTTAAATCAGCCCCAGCATTTT. Translation gives CASSRDRLNQPQHF.

The chain recombines TRBV6-4 with TRBJ2-7; the match to TRBD2 covers 8 bases. V was pared by 6 bases and J by 2 bases, with 9 bases of the junction left unmatched. CDR3 length: 15 residues. Per germline, CDR1 MRHNA and CDR2 SNTAGT. The CDR3 bases are TGTGCCAGCAGGGCTACTAGCGGTGGGGCCTACGAGCAGTACTTC. This gives the protein CASRATSGGAYEQYF.

This rearrangement joins TRBV27 to TRBJ1-3, with D possibly being TRBD1 (6 bases). The CDR3 is 13 amino acids. CDR1 MNHEY and CDR2 SMNVEV come from the germline V gene (reference sequence). Trimming pared 8 bases from V and 2 bases from J, leaving 10 bases between. CDR3 in DNA: TGTGCCAGCCGGGACAATCCTGGAAACACCATATATTTT. Amino acids: CASRDNPGNTIYF.

This rearrangement joins TRBV30 to TRBJ1-1, with 8 bases aligning to TRBD1. V shed 8 bases, J shed 2 bases, and the junction held 4 bases outside the gene matches. Germline V gene sequence: CDR1 GTSNPN, CDR2 SVGIG (reference sequence). This CDR3 contains 12 residues. The CDR3: CARGQVNTEAFF. The DNA for the CDR3 is TGTGCCCGGGGACAGGTTAACACTGAAGCTTTCTTT.

V is TRBV30 and J is TRBJ2-5; 7 nucleotides line up with TRBD1. The V gene end was trimmed by 2 bases and the J gene end by 4 bases; junction bases not matched to a gene: 13. Germline CDR1 and CDR2: GTSNPN and SVGIG (reference sequence). The CDR3 length is 16 residues. The CDR3 DNA sequence: TGTGCCTGGAGTACGCCTAGGGACGCAGGGGGAGAGACCCAGTACTTC. Its protein product is CAWSTPRDAGGETQYF.

The genes are TRBV5-1 and TRBJ2-1; 8 positions match TRBD1. The junction had 12 bases not matched to a gene; V was cut back by 8 bases and J by 5 bases. The CDR3 has 15 amino acids. Germline lookup yields CDR1 SGHRS and CDR2 YFSETQ. The DNA of the CDR3 is TGCGCCAGAACTTTCCGGACAGGGTCTGACAATGAGCAGTTCTTC. This encodes CARTFRTGSDNEQFF.

This rearrangement joins TRBV15 to TRBJ1-6; tentative D call: TRBD1 (6 bases). The CDR3 is made up of 19 amino acids. Trimming left V 4 bases short and J 2 bases short, with 21 bases between. CDR1 and CDR2 from the germline V gene are LNHNV and YYDKDF (reference sequence). Here the CDR3 DNA reads TGTGCCACCAGCACAGGCCCTACAGGGATGGGGGCCTATAATTCACCCCTCCACTTT. Translation: CATSTGPTGMGAYNSPLHF.

V and J are TRBV27 and TRBJ2-7, with 13 positions matching TRBD2. The CDR3 consists of 17 residues. V lost 6 bases, J lost 2 bases, and 10 bases stayed unmatched. Germline CDR1 reads MNHEY; CDR2 reads SMNVEV (reference sequence). The CDR3 nucleotides are TGTGCCAGCAGGGAGGGTCCTGGACTAGCGGGAGCCTACGAGCAGTACTTC. This encodes CASREGPGLAGAYEQYF.